This is a list of T cell receptor beta chains from one sample in a study of blood T cell repertoires in COVID-19. Here immunoSEQ multiplex PCR was the method, and the copy in TCRdb shows in-frame clones only, minus some. The sample lists roughly 180,000 clones, roughly 82% seen once, with 4.5% to 5.5% in the top ten. Material: peripheral blood. The receptors stem from a woman younger than 45 with acute or convalescent COVID-19. The CDR3 runs from the conserved cysteine through the conserved F or W. The order of the fields is clone size, CDR3 length, V gene, D gene, J gene, CDR3 protein, CDR3 DNA. A D gene is named only where the DNA matches it firmly. Rows give clone size only sometimes, using once, few, many, or a class for an expanded clone.

>few|14|TRBV7-9|NA|TRBJ1-2
CASSSLRGGYGYTF
TGTGCCAGCAGCTCGCTACGGGGAGGCTATGGCTACACCTTC
>NA|13|TRBV27|TRBD1|TRBJ1-5
CASQGQGNQPQHF
TGTGCCAGTCAGGGACAGGGCAATCAGCCCCAGCATTTT
>NA|10|TRBV10-3|TRBD1|TRBJ2-1
CAIRGQEQFF
TGTGCCATCAGGGGACAGGAGCAGTTCTTC
>NA|13|TRBV14|NA|TRBJ2-2
CASSQDGEFELFF
TGTGCCAGCAGCCAAGACGGGGAGTTTGAGCTGTTTTTT
>NA|17|TRBV24-1|TRBD2|TRBJ2-1
CATSEWGLAESSNEQFF
TGTGCCACCAGTGAATGGGGACTAGCGGAATCTAGTAATGAGCAGTTCTTC
>NA|14|TRBV7-2|TRBD1|TRBJ1-2
CASSAGQGAGGYTF
TGTGCCAGCAGCGCTGGACAGGGGGCAGGTGGCTACACCTTC
>NA|16|TRBV6-2/TRBV6-3|TRBD1|TRBJ2-3
CASSYSTGASTDTQYF
TGTGCCAGCAGTTACTCGACAGGGGCTAGCACAGATACGCAGTATTTT
>NA|14|TRBV2|TRBD1|TRBJ1-4
CASNPDRSNEKLFF
TGTGCCAGCAATCCGGACAGGTCTAATGAAAAACTGTTTTTT
>once|16|TRBV14|TRBD2|TRBJ2-3
CASSHRLAASTDTQYF
TGTGCCAGCAGCCACCGACTAGCGGCGTCCACAGATACGCAGTATTTT
>NA|13|TRBV2|TRBD1|TRBJ1-4
CASNRDSNEKLFF
TGTGCCAGCAATCGGGACAGTAATGAAAAACTGTTTTTT
>NA|13|TRBV12-3/TRBV12-4|NA|TRBJ1-4
CASRPPGNEKLFF
TGTGCCAGCAGACCTCCGGGGAATGAAAAACTGTTTTTT
>few|13|TRBV9|NA|TRBJ2-2
CASSVSGTGELFF
TGTGCCAGCAGCGTATCAGGAACCGGGGAGCTGTTTTTT
>NA|14|TRBV6-2/TRBV6-3|NA|TRBJ2-4
CASSRALAKNIQYF
TGTGCCAGCAGTCGAGCGCTAGCCAAAAACATTCAGTACTTC
>NA|13|TRBV12-3/TRBV12-4|NA|TRBJ2-2
CASSFSEGGELFF
TGTGCCAGCAGTTTCTCGGAGGGCGGGGAGCTGTTTTTT
>few|13|TRBV10-1|TRBD2|TRBJ2-1
CASSEGTSGRKFF
TGCGCCAGCAGTGAGGGGACTAGCGGGAGGAAGTTCTTC
>NA|14|TRBV28|TRBD1|TRBJ1-6
CASRGTGSNSPLHF
TGTGCCAGCAGGGGGACAGGGAGTAATTCACCCCTCCACTTT
>NA|14|TRBV19|TRBD1|TRBJ2-7
CASKRDRASYEQYF
TGTGCCAGTAAAAGGGACAGGGCCTCCTACGAGCAGTACTTC
>NA|18|TRBV5-1|NA|TRBJ1-4
CASSPRIAPFATNEKLFF
TGCGCCAGCAGCCCCAGAATTGCCCCTTTTGCAACTAATGAAAAACTGTTTTTT
>NA|14|TRBV7-2|NA|TRBJ1-2
CASSLDTVNYGYTF
TGTGCCAGCAGCTTAGATACAGTCAACTATGGCTACACCTTC
>NA|16|TRBV4-2|TRBD2|TRBJ2-5
CASSQGWGGMEETQYF
TGTGCCAGCAGCCAAGGTTGGGGGGGGATGGAAGAGACCCAGTACTTC
>NA|14|TRBV27|TRBD1|TRBJ2-3
CASSWQTGPDTQYF
TGTGCCAGCAGTTGGCAGACAGGGCCGGATACGCAGTATTTT
>once|16|TRBV5-6|NA|TRBJ1-3
CASSLYPGRGGNTIYF
TGTGCCAGCAGCTTGTATCCAGGCCGAGGGGGAAACACCATATATTTT
>NA|14|TRBV18|NA|TRBJ2-1
CASSPRQKNNEQFF
TGTGCCAGCTCACCTCGACAGAAAAACAATGAGCAGTTCTTC
>NA|15|TRBV6-2/TRBV6-3|TRBD1|TRBJ2-5
CASSSQGPGGETQYF
TGTGCCAGCAGTTCCCAGGGGCCAGGGGGAGAGACCCAGTACTTC
>NA|13|TRBV2|NA|TRBJ2-7
CASSDGGAREQYF
TGTGCCAGCAGTGACGGGGGAGCGAGGGAGCAGTACTTC
>NA|15|TRBV7-2|TRBD1|TRBJ1-5
CASSLNRGPGQPQHF
TGTGCCAGCAGCTTAAACAGGGGGCCGGGTCAGCCCCAGCATTTT
>NA|14|TRBV6-2/TRBV6-3|NA|TRBJ2-1
CASSSVRRADEQFF
TGTGCCAGCAGTTCCGTAAGGCGGGCCGATGAGCAGTTCTTC
>NA|14|TRBV18|TRBD1|TRBJ1-2
CASSRDSPNYGYTF
TGTGCCAGCTCGCGGGACAGCCCTAACTATGGCTACACCTTC
>NA|14|TRBV3-1/TRBV3-2|NA|TRBJ2-5
CASSQDPGEETQYF
TGTGCCAGCAGCCAAGACCCCGGGGAAGAGACCCAGTACTTC
>NA|14|TRBV7-2|NA|TRBJ1-5
CASSLFWGVQPQHF
TGTGCCAGCAGCTTATTTTGGGGAGTGCAGCCCCAGCATTTT
>NA|15|TRBV7-6|NA|TRBJ1-5
CASSVLTGMNQPQHF
TGTGCCAGCAGCGTACTTACAGGGATGAATCAGCCCCAGCATTTT